A selection of T cell receptor beta chains follows, all from one sample in a study of Graves' ophthalmopathy and Graves' hyperthyroidism. A single record per CDR3 protein comes from TCRdb applying MiXCR to the multiplex PCR reads. The sample carries 600,000 to 950,000 distinct CDR3 sequences, 40% recorded once. Material for sequencing was peripheral blood. The receptors stem from an adult man with Graves' ophthalmopathy. Both conserved end residues are part of each CDR3. Each record gives: CDR3 protein, CDR3 DNA, V gene, D gene, J gene, clone size. The D gene is left open where the match is weak. Clone size is stated in some rows and not others, as once, few, many or a class when expanded.

CDR3aa: CAIRRTGGSSYF
CDR3nt: TGTGCCATCAGACGGACAGGGGGTAGCTCCTACTTC
v_gene: TRBV10-3
d_gene: TRBD1
j_gene: TRBJ2-5
abundance: -

CDR3aa: CASSYSWTGGGGYTF
CDR3nt: TGTGCCAGCAGTTACTCGTGGACAGGGGGAGGTGGCTACACCTTC
v_gene: TRBV6-5
d_gene: TRBD1
j_gene: TRBJ1-2
abundance: -

CDR3aa: CASSPGTGPKAFF
CDR3nt: TGTGCCAGCAGTCCGGGGACAGGGCCGAAGGCTTTCTTT
v_gene: TRBV12-3/TRBV12-4
d_gene: TRBD1
j_gene: TRBJ1-1
abundance: few

CDR3aa: CASSLRGDHNSPLHF
CDR3nt: TGTGCCAGCAGTTTACGGGGGGACCATAATTCACCCCTCCACTTT
v_gene: TRBV6-2/TRBV6-3
d_gene: -
j_gene: TRBJ1-6
abundance: -

CDR3aa: CSVAGHQSSGANVLTF
CDR3nt: TGCAGCGTTGCGGGACACCAGAGCTCTGGGGCCAACGTCCTGACTTTC
v_gene: TRBV29-1
d_gene: -
j_gene: TRBJ2-6
abundance: many

CDR3aa: CASTRQGPQPQHF
CDR3nt: TGTGCCAGTACCCGACAGGGTCCTCAGCCCCAGCATTTT
v_gene: TRBV19
d_gene: TRBD1
j_gene: TRBJ1-5
abundance: -

CDR3aa: CASSQLAGGPAETQYF
CDR3nt: TGTGCCAGTAGTCAGTTAGCGGGAGGGCCGGCAGAGACCCAGTACTTC
v_gene: TRBV19
d_gene: TRBD2
j_gene: TRBJ2-5
abundance: -

CDR3aa: CASSLTGEFQPQHF
CDR3nt: TGTGCCAGTAGTCTCACAGGGGAATTCCAGCCCCAGCATTTT
v_gene: TRBV19
d_gene: TRBD1
j_gene: TRBJ1-5
abundance: -

CDR3aa: CSVELGDTEAFF
CDR3nt: TGCAGCGTTGAACTGGGGGACACTGAAGCTTTCTTT
v_gene: TRBV29-1
d_gene: -
j_gene: TRBJ1-1
abundance: -

CDR3aa: CASSIDEEETQYF
CDR3nt: TGTGCCAGTAGTATAGACGAGGAAGAGACCCAGTACTTC
v_gene: TRBV19
d_gene: -
j_gene: TRBJ2-5
abundance: -

CDR3aa: CASTRGGYQPQHF
CDR3nt: TGTGCCAGCACTCGCGGCGGGTACCAGCCCCAGCATTTT
v_gene: TRBV2
d_gene: -
j_gene: TRBJ1-5
abundance: -

CDR3aa: CASSRGQGERYGYTF
CDR3nt: TGTGCCAGCAGCCGCGGACAGGGGGAACGCTATGGCTACACCTTC
v_gene: TRBV7-9
d_gene: TRBD1
j_gene: TRBJ1-2
abundance: many

CDR3aa: CASTRTESMNTEAFF
CDR3nt: TGTGCCAGCACTAGGACCGAAAGCATGAACACTGAAGCTTTCTTT
v_gene: TRBV7-9
d_gene: -
j_gene: TRBJ1-1
abundance: many

CDR3aa: CATSLSGAYGYTF
CDR3nt: TGTGCCACCAGTCTTTCAGGGGCCTATGGCTACACCTTC
v_gene: TRBV24-1
d_gene: -
j_gene: TRBJ1-2
abundance: few

CDR3aa: CAISTGTGDGYTIYF
CDR3nt: TGTGCCATCAGCACCGGGACAGGGGATGGCTACACCATATATTTT
v_gene: TRBV10-3
d_gene: TRBD1
j_gene: TRBJ1-3
abundance: -

CDR3aa: CASSLWPPNTGELFF
CDR3nt: TGTGCCAGCAGCTTGTGGCCGCCGAACACCGGGGAGCTGTTTTTT
v_gene: TRBV7-9
d_gene: -
j_gene: TRBJ2-2
abundance: -

CDR3aa: CANDPGTGARYRRELFF
CDR3nt: TGTGCCAACGATCCCGGGACAGGGGCCCGGTATCGGCGGGAGCTGTTTTTT
v_gene: TRBV7-9
d_gene: TRBD1
j_gene: TRBJ2-2
abundance: -

CDR3aa: CAISDTDSGANVLTF
CDR3nt: TGTGCCATCAGTGACACGGACTCTGGGGCCAACGTCCTGACTTTC
v_gene: TRBV10-3
d_gene: -
j_gene: TRBJ2-6
abundance: -

CDR3aa: CASSPEGWNEQYF
CDR3nt: TGTGCCAGCAGCCCAGAGGGTTGGAACGAGCAGTACTTC
v_gene: TRBV7-6
d_gene: -
j_gene: TRBJ2-7
abundance: many

CDR3aa: CASSPWTAGNTIYF
CDR3nt: TGTGCCAGCAGCCCTTGGACAGCAGGAAACACCATATATTTT
v_gene: TRBV7-6
d_gene: -
j_gene: TRBJ1-3
abundance: -

CDR3aa: CASRVLNTEAFF
CDR3nt: TGTGCCAGCAGGGTACTGAACACTGAAGCTTTCTTT
v_gene: TRBV7-9
d_gene: -
j_gene: TRBJ1-1
abundance: few

CDR3aa: CSAVLPRRSSSYEQYF
CDR3nt: TGCAGTGCGGTACTCCCCCGGCGGAGTAGCTCCTACGAGCAGTACTTC
v_gene: TRBV20-1
d_gene: -
j_gene: TRBJ2-7
abundance: -

CDR3aa: CATSGGSVNTEAFF
CDR3nt: TGTGCCACCAGTGGAGGGAGCGTGAACACTGAAGCTTTCTTT
v_gene: TRBV2
d_gene: -
j_gene: TRBJ1-1
abundance: -

CDR3aa: CATQGRGHSGNTIYF
CDR3nt: TGTGCCACCCAGGGGAGGGGACATTCTGGAAACACCATATATTTT
v_gene: TRBV25-1
d_gene: -
j_gene: TRBJ1-3
abundance: many

CDR3aa: CASSVEGGGANEKLFF
CDR3nt: TGTGCCAGCAGCGTAGAAGGAGGGGGCGCCAATGAAAAACTGTTTTTT
v_gene: TRBV9
d_gene: TRBD1
j_gene: TRBJ1-4
abundance: few

CDR3aa: CASSLFPLAPEAFF
CDR3nt: TGTGCCAGCAGCTTATTTCCCCTTGCCCCAGAAGCTTTCTTT
v_gene: TRBV7-8
d_gene: -
j_gene: TRBJ1-1
abundance: -

CDR3aa: CASSFGRGAETQYF
CDR3nt: TGTGCCAGTAGTTTCGGTCGGGGTGCGGAGACCCAGTACTTC
v_gene: TRBV19
d_gene: -
j_gene: TRBJ2-5
abundance: few

CDR3aa: CATSDLRQGYSRELFF
CDR3nt: TGTGCCACCAGTGATTTACGGCAGGGGTATTCCCGGGAGCTGTTTTTT
v_gene: TRBV24-1
d_gene: -
j_gene: TRBJ2-2
abundance: -

CDR3aa: CSASVISAGLAGREQYF
CDR3nt: TGCAGTGCTAGTGTCATCTCTGCGGGGCTAGCGGGACGGGAGCAGTACTTC
v_gene: TRBV20-1
d_gene: TRBD2
j_gene: TRBJ2-7
abundance: few

CDR3aa: CASSLGDRGYTF
CDR3nt: TGTGCCAGCAGCTTAGGGGACAGGGGCTACACCTTC
v_gene: TRBV7-2
d_gene: TRBD1
j_gene: TRBJ1-2
abundance: -

CDR3aa: CASSDDRSGLYEQYF
CDR3nt: TGTGCCAGCAGCGATGACAGGTCGGGGCTCTACGAGCAGTACTTC
v_gene: TRBV6-6
d_gene: -
j_gene: TRBJ2-7
abundance: -

CDR3aa: CASSLPGQGNTGELFF
CDR3nt: TGTGCCAGCAGCTTACCGGGACAGGGTAACACCGGGGAGCTGTTTTTT
v_gene: TRBV7-9
d_gene: TRBD1
j_gene: TRBJ2-2
abundance: -

CDR3aa: CASSLEPSGYEQYF
CDR3nt: TGTGCCAGCAGCTTAGAGCCTAGCGGCTACGAGCAGTACTTC
v_gene: TRBV13
d_gene: TRBD2
j_gene: TRBJ2-7
abundance: few

CDR3aa: CASSLRQGGKTQYF
CDR3nt: TGCGCCAGCAGCTTACGACAGGGAGGAAAGACCCAGTACTTC
v_gene: TRBV7-9
d_gene: -
j_gene: TRBJ2-5
abundance: -

CDR3aa: CSVASDTANEKLFF
CDR3nt: TGCAGCGTTGCATCGGACACCGCTAATGAAAAACTGTTTTTT
v_gene: TRBV29-1
d_gene: -
j_gene: TRBJ1-4
abundance: many

CDR3aa: CASSTSTGTTYEQYF
CDR3nt: TGCGCCAGCAGCACATCGACAGGGACCACCTACGAGCAGTACTTC
v_gene: TRBV5-1
d_gene: TRBD1
j_gene: TRBJ2-7
abundance: few

CDR3aa: CSARKGQETQYF
CDR3nt: TGCAGTGCTAGAAAGGGACAAGAGACCCAGTACTTC
v_gene: TRBV20-1
d_gene: -
j_gene: TRBJ2-5
abundance: once

CDR3aa: CASSSDGYYNEQFF
CDR3nt: TGCGCCAGCAGTTCCGATGGGTATTACAATGAGCAGTTCTTC
v_gene: TRBV5-1
d_gene: -
j_gene: TRBJ2-1
abundance: -

CDR3aa: CATSYGTSYEQYF
CDR3nt: TGTGCCACCTCGTATGGGACCTCCTACGAGCAGTACTTC
v_gene: TRBV2
d_gene: -
j_gene: TRBJ2-7
abundance: many

CDR3aa: CASRARTGSIYGYTF
CDR3nt: TGTGCCAGCAGGGCCAGGACAGGGTCAATCTATGGCTACACCTTC
v_gene: TRBV2
d_gene: TRBD1
j_gene: TRBJ1-2
abundance: -

CDR3aa: CASSPTGASGANVLTF
CDR3nt: TGTGCCAGCAGTCCAACGGGGGCCTCTGGGGCCAACGTCCTGACTTTC
v_gene: TRBV10-3
d_gene: -
j_gene: TRBJ2-6
abundance: few

CDR3aa: CSVMDNQPQHF
CDR3nt: TGCAGCGTTATGGACAATCAGCCCCAGCATTTT
v_gene: TRBV29-1
d_gene: -
j_gene: TRBJ1-5
abundance: -

CDR3aa: CATSRVTAYGYTF
CDR3nt: TGTGCCACCAGCAGGGTTACAGCCTATGGCTACACCTTC
v_gene: TRBV15
d_gene: -
j_gene: TRBJ1-2
abundance: -

CDR3aa: CSVGDTQYF
CDR3nt: TGCAGCGTTGGGGATACGCAGTATTTT
v_gene: TRBV29-1
d_gene: -
j_gene: TRBJ2-3
abundance: -

CDR3aa: CASSQQQGLRGTEAFF
CDR3nt: TGCGCCAGCAGCCAGCAACAGGGGTTGCGGGGCACTGAAGCTTTCTTT
v_gene: TRBV4-1
d_gene: TRBD1
j_gene: TRBJ1-1
abundance: -

CDR3aa: CATSRDGLRAFF
CDR3nt: TGTGCCACCAGCAGAGATGGACTTAGAGCTTTCTTT
v_gene: TRBV15
d_gene: -
j_gene: TRBJ1-1
abundance: -

CDR3aa: CASSPRVTGRYTGELFF
CDR3nt: TGTGCCAGCAGCCCGCGGGTGACAGGGAGGTACACCGGGGAGCTGTTTTTT
v_gene: TRBV7-9
d_gene: -
j_gene: TRBJ2-2
abundance: -

CDR3aa: CASRGGTSGGDKTEAFF
CDR3nt: TGTGCCAGCAGGGGCGGGACCTCGGGAGGAGACAAGACTGAAGCTTTCTTT
v_gene: TRBV7-9
d_gene: -
j_gene: TRBJ1-1
abundance: -

CDR3aa: CASQDRENTEAFF
CDR3nt: TGCGCCAGCCAAGACAGAGAAAACACTGAAGCTTTCTTT
v_gene: TRBV10-2
d_gene: -
j_gene: TRBJ1-1
abundance: -

CDR3aa: CASSLGGRPSGNTIYF
CDR3nt: TGTGCCAGCAGCTTAGGCGGGCGGCCCTCTGGAAACACCATATATTTT
v_gene: TRBV7-2
d_gene: -
j_gene: TRBJ1-3
abundance: -

CDR3aa: CAIREAGSNQPQHF
CDR3nt: TGTGCCATCAGAGAAGCAGGGTCGAATCAGCCCCAGCATTTT
v_gene: TRBV10-3
d_gene: -
j_gene: TRBJ1-5
abundance: many

CDR3aa: CSVAGTSSTDTQYF
CDR3nt: TGCAGCGTTGCCGGGACATCTAGCACAGATACGCAGTATTTT
v_gene: TRBV29-1
d_gene: -
j_gene: TRBJ2-3
abundance: few

CDR3aa: CASTSGGGTGRTQYF
CDR3nt: TGTGCCAGCACCTCCGGGGGGGGGACAGGGCGAACCCAGTACTTC
v_gene: TRBV6-5
d_gene: -
j_gene: TRBJ2-5
abundance: few

CDR3aa: CSAPTTNYGYTF
CDR3nt: TGCAGTGCACCGACAACTAACTATGGCTACACCTTC
v_gene: TRBV20-1
d_gene: -
j_gene: TRBJ1-2
abundance: many

CDR3aa: CASSLVPPETQYF
CDR3nt: TGCGCCAGCAGCTTGGTCCCGCCAGAGACCCAGTACTTC
v_gene: TRBV5-1
d_gene: -
j_gene: TRBJ2-5
abundance: few

CDR3aa: CASSPLGEPGNRAEAFF
CDR3nt: TGTGCCAGCAGCCCACTTGGGGAGCCGGGCAACAGGGCTGAAGCTTTCTTT
v_gene: TRBV11-2
d_gene: -
j_gene: TRBJ1-1
abundance: -

CDR3aa: CASSYGQHYSGANVLTF
CDR3nt: TGTGCCAGCAGTTACGGGCAGCATTACTCTGGGGCCAACGTCCTGACTTTC
v_gene: TRBV2
d_gene: -
j_gene: TRBJ2-6
abundance: few